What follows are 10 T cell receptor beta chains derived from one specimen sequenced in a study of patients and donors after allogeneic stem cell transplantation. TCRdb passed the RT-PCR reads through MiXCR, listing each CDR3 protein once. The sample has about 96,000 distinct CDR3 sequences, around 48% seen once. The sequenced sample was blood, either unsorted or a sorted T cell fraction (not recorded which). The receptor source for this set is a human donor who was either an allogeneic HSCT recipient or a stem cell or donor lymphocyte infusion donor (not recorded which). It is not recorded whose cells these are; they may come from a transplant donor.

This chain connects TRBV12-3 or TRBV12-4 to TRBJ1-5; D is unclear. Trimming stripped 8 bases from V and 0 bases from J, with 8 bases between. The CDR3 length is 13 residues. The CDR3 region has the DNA TGTGCCAGCCGAGGGCTTAGCAATCAGCCCCAGCATTTT. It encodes CASRGLSNQPQHF.

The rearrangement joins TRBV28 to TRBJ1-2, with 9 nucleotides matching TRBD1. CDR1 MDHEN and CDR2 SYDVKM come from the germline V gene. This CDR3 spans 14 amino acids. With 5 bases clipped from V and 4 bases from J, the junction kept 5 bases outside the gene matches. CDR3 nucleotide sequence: TGTGCCAGCAGTCGTCCGGACAGGGGCTATGGCTACACCTTC. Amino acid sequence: CASSRPDRGYGYTF.

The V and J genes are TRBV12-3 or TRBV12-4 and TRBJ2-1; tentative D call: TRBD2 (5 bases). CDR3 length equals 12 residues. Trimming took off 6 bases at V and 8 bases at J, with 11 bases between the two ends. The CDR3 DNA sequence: TGTGCCAGCAGACTACTAGTGGATGAGCAGTTCTTC. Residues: CASRLLVDEQFF.

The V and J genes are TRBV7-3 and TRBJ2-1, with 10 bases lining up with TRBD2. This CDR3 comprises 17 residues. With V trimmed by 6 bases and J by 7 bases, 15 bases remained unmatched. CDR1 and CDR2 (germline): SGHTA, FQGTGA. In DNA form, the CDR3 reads TGTGCCAGCAGGTCTACGGGACACTTAGCGGGAGGTAATGAGCAGTTCTTC. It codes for CASRSTGHLAGGNEQFF.

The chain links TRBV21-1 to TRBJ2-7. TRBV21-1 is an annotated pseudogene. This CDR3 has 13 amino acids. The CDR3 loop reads CASSKQVSHEQYF. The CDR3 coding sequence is TGTGCCAGCAGCAAACAGGTTTCCCACGAGCAGTACTTC.

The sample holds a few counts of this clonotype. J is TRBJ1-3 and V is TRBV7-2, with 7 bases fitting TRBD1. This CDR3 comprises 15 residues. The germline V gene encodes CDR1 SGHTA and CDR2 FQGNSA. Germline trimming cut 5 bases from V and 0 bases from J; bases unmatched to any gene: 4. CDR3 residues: CASSRDSSSGNTIYF. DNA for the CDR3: TGTGCCAGCAGCCGGGACAGCAGCTCTGGAAACACCATATATTTT.

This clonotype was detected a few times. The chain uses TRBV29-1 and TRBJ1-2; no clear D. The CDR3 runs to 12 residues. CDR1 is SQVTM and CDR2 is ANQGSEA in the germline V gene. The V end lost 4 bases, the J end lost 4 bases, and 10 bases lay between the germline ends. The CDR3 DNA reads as TGCAGCGTTGGAGGAGGTGGCTATGGCTACACCTTC. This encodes CSVGGGGYGYTF.

CDR3 residues: CASSLAIASSYNEQFF. DNA for the CDR3: TGTGCCAGCAGCTTAGCGATAGCAAGCTCCTACAATGAGCAGTTCTTC. The rearrangement links TRBV7-8 to TRBJ2-1; D not resolved. Looked up from germline, CDR1 is SGHVS and CDR2 is FQNEAQ. Trimming took 0 bases from V and 0 from J, leaving 9 bases between them. The CDR3 runs 16 residues.

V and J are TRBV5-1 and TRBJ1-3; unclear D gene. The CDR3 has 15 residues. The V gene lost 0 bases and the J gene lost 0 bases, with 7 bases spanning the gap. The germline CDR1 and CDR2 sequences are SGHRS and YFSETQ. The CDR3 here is CASSLEGFSGNTIYF. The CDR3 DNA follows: TGCGCCAGCAGCTTGGAAGGGTTCTCTGGAAACACCATATATTTT.

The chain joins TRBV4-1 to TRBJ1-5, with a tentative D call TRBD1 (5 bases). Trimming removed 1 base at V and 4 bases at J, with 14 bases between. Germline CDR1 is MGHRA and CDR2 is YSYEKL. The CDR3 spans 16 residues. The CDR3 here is CASSQGRDGLNQPQHF. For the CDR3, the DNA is TGCGCCAGCAGCCAAGGGCGGGACGGGCTAAATCAGCCCCAGCATTTT.